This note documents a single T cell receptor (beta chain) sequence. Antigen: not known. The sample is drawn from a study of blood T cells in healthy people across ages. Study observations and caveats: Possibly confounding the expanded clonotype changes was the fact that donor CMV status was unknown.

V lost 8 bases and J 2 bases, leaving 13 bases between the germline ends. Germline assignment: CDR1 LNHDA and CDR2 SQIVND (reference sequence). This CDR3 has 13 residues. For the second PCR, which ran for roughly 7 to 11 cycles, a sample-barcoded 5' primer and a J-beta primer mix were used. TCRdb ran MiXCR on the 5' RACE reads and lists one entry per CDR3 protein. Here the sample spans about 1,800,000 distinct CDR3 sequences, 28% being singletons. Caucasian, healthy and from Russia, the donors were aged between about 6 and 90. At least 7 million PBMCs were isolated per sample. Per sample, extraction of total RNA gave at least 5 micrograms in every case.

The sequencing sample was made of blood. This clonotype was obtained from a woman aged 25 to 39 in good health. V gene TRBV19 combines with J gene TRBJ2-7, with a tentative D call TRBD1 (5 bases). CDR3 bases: TGTGCCAGTGGCCCAGGGATTGCCTACGAGCAGTACTTC. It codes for CASGPGIAYEQYF.